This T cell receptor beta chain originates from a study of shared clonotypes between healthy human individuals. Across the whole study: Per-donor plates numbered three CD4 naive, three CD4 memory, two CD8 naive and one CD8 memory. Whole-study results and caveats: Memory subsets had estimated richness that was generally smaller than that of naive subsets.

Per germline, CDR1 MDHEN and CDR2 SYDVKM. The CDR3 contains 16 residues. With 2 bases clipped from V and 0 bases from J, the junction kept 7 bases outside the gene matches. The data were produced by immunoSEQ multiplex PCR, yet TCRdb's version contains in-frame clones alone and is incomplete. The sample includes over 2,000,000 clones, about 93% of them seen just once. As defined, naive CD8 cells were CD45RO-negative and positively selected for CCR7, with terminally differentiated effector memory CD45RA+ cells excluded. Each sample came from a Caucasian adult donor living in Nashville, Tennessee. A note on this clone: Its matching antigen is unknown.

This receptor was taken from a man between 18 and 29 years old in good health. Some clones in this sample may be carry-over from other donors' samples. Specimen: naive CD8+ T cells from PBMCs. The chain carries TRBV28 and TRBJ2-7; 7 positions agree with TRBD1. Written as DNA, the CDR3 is TGTGCCAGCAGTTTAGGGACAGAGTATATCTCCTACGAGCAGTACTTC. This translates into CASSLGTEYISYEQYF.